This T cell receptor beta chain is from a study of cytomegalovirus exposure and HLA in healthy donors. Primers: 60 Vbeta forward and 13 Jbeta reverse. Method: immunoSEQ multiplex PCR; TCRdb's copy keeps in-frame clones and lacks some. The sample contains more than 140,000 clones, roughly 80% of which appear only once. The V end was cut by 10 bases, the J end by 2 bases, with 12 bases between. CDR1 and CDR2 (germline): SGHTA, FQGNSA. The CDR3 consists of 12 residues. This sequence originates from a man aged 25-45 years in good health and CMV-seropositive. The sample comprised PBMCs. The chain recombines TRBV7-2 with TRBJ2-7, with a tentative D call TRBD2 (5 bases). CDR3 in amino acids: CATKTKPYEQYF. Here the CDR3 DNA reads TGTGCCACCAAGACTAAACCCTACGAGCAGTACTTC.